This T cell receptor (beta chain) was recorded in a study of T cells after yellow fever vaccination. Germline V lookup: CDR1 DFQATT, CDR2 SNEGSKA (reference sequence). This CDR3 has 17 amino acids. V shed 0 bases and J shed 4 bases, with 21 bases lying between them. Each CDR3 protein gets one entry after TCRdb re-called the 5' RACE reads with MiXCR. The data show hundreds of thousands of distinct CDR3 sequences, roughly 20% seen once. This sequence originates from a man between 18 and 29 years old who received the YFV17D yellow fever vaccine. This chain joins TRBV20-1 and TRBJ1-2; D gene unclear. Here the sequenced sample was PBMCs, taken before the yellow fever booster vaccination. The CDR3 nucleotides are TGCAGTGCTAGAGAGATGGTGGGGAACCGAATTTCCTATGGCTACACCTTC. Protein sequence: CSAREMVGNRISYGYTF.